Shown below are 28 T cell receptor beta chains from a single sample sequenced in a study of blood T cells in healthy people across ages. Using a J-beta primer mix together with a sample-barcoded 5' primer, a second PCR was run for about 6 to 12 cycles. In TCRdb, the 5' RACE reads were re-called with MiXCR into one record per CDR3 protein. The sample records under 1,000,000 distinct CDR3 sequences, about 37% being singletons. The sequencing input was blood. These TCRs come from a man younger than 35 in good health.

V usage is TRBV7-9 and J usage is TRBJ1-1; 9 bases match TRBD1. This CDR3 is built from 15 residues. CDR1 and CDR2 from the germline V gene are SEHNR and FQNEAQ (reference sequence). With 5 bases clipped from V and 7 bases from J, the junction kept 11 bases outside the gene matches. The CDR3 coding sequence is TGTGCCAGCAGCAGCCGGGACAGGGTTCGCGGTGAAGCTTTCTTT. The encoded protein is CASSSRDRVRGEAFF. Combining the CDR3 with reference TRBV7-9 and TRBJ1-1 gives the whole variable domain DTGVSQNPRHKITKRGQNVTFRCDPISEHNRLYWYRQTLGQGPEFLTYFQNEAQLEKSRLLSDRFSAERPKGSFSTLEIQRTEQGDSAMYLCASSSRDRVRGEAFFGQGTRLTVV.

This clonotype was observed a handful of times. The chain couples TRBV6-2 or TRBV6-3 to TRBJ2-5; D is ambiguous. Trimming left V 10 bases short and J 2 bases short, with 11 bases between. Germline V gene sequence: CDR1 MNHEY, CDR2 SVGEGT. This CDR3 is built from 12 residues. CDR3 in amino acids: CATANSQETQYF. CDR3 sequence (DNA): TGTGCCACTGCGAACTCGCAAGAGACCCAGTACTTC.

For this clonotype: Being one base from a much bigger clone, this may be a read error. This sequence joins TRBV27 and TRBJ2-7, with TRBD1 as a possible D gene (6 bases). Germline lookup yields CDR1 MNHEY and CDR2 SMNVEV (reference sequence). Deletions cut 7 bases from V and 3 bases from J, with 19 bases between. The CDR3 spans 15 residues. CDR3 nucleotides: TGTGCCAGCACCCCTGCGCGGACAGAAGTCTACGAGCAGTACTTC. Translating it yields CASTPARTEVYEQYF.

The chain carries TRBV25-1 and TRBJ1-2, with no clear D. In germline, CDR1 is MGHDK, CDR2 SYGVNS. The V gene lost 4 bases and the J gene lost 5 bases, with 11 bases spanning the gap. The length of the CDR3 is 13 residues. CDR3 sequence: CASSAISAYGYTF. As DNA, the CDR3 is TGTGCCAGCAGTGCCATATCAGCGTATGGCTACACCTTC.

The rearrangement links TRBV12-3 or TRBV12-4 to TRBJ2-2; TRBD1 is a possible D gene (6 bases). The CDR3 loop spans 12 amino acids. V was shortened by 11 bases and J by 6 bases, with 13 bases between the two germline ends. The CDR3 nucleotides are TGTGCCGGGGGCTCATCGGCCGGGGAGCTGTTTTTT. This translates into CAGGSSAGELFF.

The sample holds a few counts of this clonotype. This chain links TRBV4-1 with TRBJ2-3; no clear D gene. Germline values: CDR1 MGHRA, CDR2 YSYEKL. Trimming cost V 1 base and J 0 bases, with 14 bases left between them. This CDR3 has 17 residues. The CDR3 is CASSQGWAEKSTDTQYF. The CDR3 DNA sequence: TGCGCCAGCAGCCAAGGTTGGGCAGAGAAGAGCACAGATACGCAGTATTTT.

The chain uses TRBV29-1 and TRBJ1-2; the match to TRBD1 covers 8 bases. The V gene end was trimmed by 6 bases and the J gene end by 4 bases; junction bases not matched to a gene: 4. The CDR3 loop spans 12 amino acids. The germline V gene encodes CDR1 SQVTM and CDR2 ANQGSEA. The CDR3 nucleotides are TGCAGCGTCGCGACAGGGGTCTATGGCTACACCTTC. Translation: CSVATGVYGYTF. The entire variable domain, with the rest obtained from reference TRBV29-1 and TRBJ1-2, is as follows: SAVISQKPSRDICQRGTSLTIQCQVDSQVTMMFWYRQQPGQSLTLIATANQGSEATYESGFVIDKFPISRPNLTFSTLTVSNMSPEDSSIYLCSVATGVYGYTFGSGTRLTVV.

Regarding this clonotype: The germline gene is not matched at one end of the junction; a read error may be the cause. The chain uses TRBV2 and TRBJ1-6; tentative D call: TRBD1 (6 bases). Germline lookup yields CDR1 SNHLY and CDR2 FYNNEI. CDR3 size: 16 residues. CDR3 nucleotide sequence: TGTGCCAGCGTAACGGAACAGGGCTCCTATAATTCACCCCCCCACTTT. It codes for CASVTEQGSYNSPPHF.

The V gene is TRBV7-9, the J gene TRBJ2-7; no reliable D call. This CDR3 is built from 15 residues. Germline-derived CDR1 and CDR2 are SEHNR and FQNEAQ (reference sequence). V was cut by 8 bases and J by 0 bases, with 17 bases left in between. CDR3 in amino acids: CASVPPLAPSYEQYF. The CDR3 DNA reads TGTGCCAGCGTACCCCCGCTGGCGCCCTCCTACGAGCAGTACTTC.

V and J are TRBV12-3 or TRBV12-4 and TRBJ2-1; 9 bases match TRBD2. V shed 11 bases, J shed 8 bases, and the junction held 19 bases outside the gene matches. The CDR3 runs 16 residues. The CDR3 spells CAGHLGGGTSFDEQFF. CDR3 coding DNA: TGTGCCGGCCACCTAGGAGGAGGGACTAGCTTCGATGAGCAGTTCTTC.

With respect to this clonotype: A read error may account for a junction end that differs from germline. V is TRBV9 and J is TRBJ2-1, with TRBD1 matching 10 bases. The length of the CDR3 is 15 residues. Germline V gene sequence: CDR1 SGDLS, CDR2 YYNGEE. The CDR3, as DNA: TGTGCCAGCACCGTAGAGGGACAGGGGTACAATGAGCAGTTCTTC. It yields the protein CASTVEGQGYNEQFF.

This clonotype was observed many times. V gene TRBV14 combines with J gene TRBJ2-7, with D possibly being TRBD1 (6 bases). V lost 4 bases and J lost 4, with 17 bases in between. This CDR3 spans 15 amino acids. Germline V gene sequence: CDR1 SGHDN, CDR2 FVKESK. The CDR3 DNA reads as TGTGCCAGCAGCCCCTACCGGACAGAAGTTTACGAGCAGTACTTC. Its translation: CASSPYRTEVYEQYF.

A word on this clonotype: A read error may explain this, as a much larger clone is one base away. V is TRBV24-1 and J is TRBJ2-3, with 7 bases aligning to TRBD1. Germline lookup yields CDR1 KGHDR and CDR2 SFDVKD. The CDR3 is 18 residues long. In DNA, the CDR3 is TGTGCCACCAGTGTCTTCCTACGGGACAGCTTCTTCACAGGTACGCAGTATTTT. Translating it yields CATSVFLRDSFFTGTQYF.

The genes are TRBV4-3 and TRBJ2-5, with D hard to call. CDR1 is LGHNA and CDR2 is YSLEER in the germline V gene. The CDR3 is made up of 15 amino acids. Trimming removed 1 base at V and 11 bases at J, with 20 bases between. The CDR3 sequence is CASSQAVRAYNEQYF. The CDR3 DNA reads as TGCGCCAGCAGCCAAGCCGTCCGAGCGTACAATGAGCAGTACTTC.

The chain is built from TRBV21-1 and TRBJ2-3. TRBV21-1 is a listed pseudogene. CDR3 length equals 14 residues. CDR3 coding DNA: TGTGCCAGCAGCAAAAACGGCAATCCAGATACGCAGTATTTT. It specifies CASSKNGNPDTQYF.

This clonotype was counted only a few times. CDR3 sequence reads: CAWRGKGASYEQYF. CDR3 sequence (DNA): TGTGCCTGGAGAGGGAAGGGTGCGTCCTACGAGCAGTACTTC. The chain carries TRBV30 and TRBJ2-7; D is ambiguous. V was trimmed by 3 bases and J by 1 base, leaving 13 bases between them. The CDR3 extends over 14 amino acids. The V gene's germline CDR1 is GTSNPN and CDR2 SVGIG (reference sequence).

The V and J genes are TRBV20-1 and TRBJ1-6, with D perhaps TRBD1 (5 bases). Germline lookup yields CDR1 DFQATT and CDR2 SNEGSKA (reference sequence). The CDR3 loop spans 14 amino acids. V was pared by 3 bases and J by 6 bases, with 12 bases between. This chain's CDR3 is CSASDGDSNSPLHF. CDR3 in DNA: TGCAGTGCTAGTGATGGGGACTCTAATTCACCCCTCCACTTT.

The chain uses TRBV20-1 and TRBJ2-1, with D unclear. Germline CDR1 and CDR2: DFQATT and SNEGSKA (reference sequence). This CDR3 has 13 amino acids. Trimming took off 3 bases at V and 2 bases at J, with 8 bases between the two ends. The CDR3 loop reads CSASGATYNEQFF. CDR3 DNA: TGCAGTGCTAGCGGCGCTACCTACAATGAGCAGTTCTTC.

Details on this clonotype: It may be a read error: a sequence one base away is much more abundant. The chain carries TRBV12-3 or TRBV12-4 and TRBJ2-3, with 12 bases fitting TRBD2. CDR3 size: 14 residues. The CDR3 DNA is TGTGCCAGCAGTACCAGGACTAGCGGGGATATGCAGTATTTT. Its protein product is CASSTRTSGDMQYF.

This clonotype was counted ten times or more. J is TRBJ2-5 and V is TRBV20-1; 9 nucleotides agree with TRBD2. Germline V gives CDR1 DFQATT, CDR2 SNEGSKA (reference sequence). The CDR3 runs 14 residues. The J segment lost 1 base and the V segment lost 6 bases, leaving 6 bases of the junction unmatched. The CDR3 sequence is CSAQRGVLQETQYF. CDR3 coding DNA: TGCAGTGCGCAGCGGGGGGTTCTCCAAGAGACCCAGTACTTC.

There are a few counts of this clonotype. The rearrangement links TRBV7-9 to TRBJ2-3; 8 nucleotides agree with TRBD1. This CDR3 is built from 16 residues. Germline V gives CDR1 SEHNR, CDR2 FQNEAQ (reference sequence). Losses at the gene ends were 3 bases for V and 2 bases for J; bases not matched to a gene: 7. The CDR3 is CASSFRQGPTTDTQYF. The CDR3 DNA is TGTGCCAGCAGCTTCCGACAGGGGCCTACCACAGATACGCAGTATTTT. The entire variable domain, with the rest obtained from reference TRBV7-9 and TRBJ2-3, is as follows: DTGVSQNPRHKITKRGQNVTFRCDPISEHNRLYWYRQTLGQGPEFLTYFQNEAQLEKSRLLSDRFSAERPKGSFSTLEIQRTEQGDSAMYLCASSFRQGPTTDTQYFGPGTRLTVL.

As DNA, the CDR3 is TGCAGCGTCCACTTCGGGGGGGCGGAAGGCGGGGAGCTGTTTTTT. Protein sequence: CSVHFGGAEGGELFF. The J gene is TRBJ2-2, the V gene TRBV29-1, with 8 bases aligning to TRBD2. Germline V lookup: CDR1 SQVTM, CDR2 ANQGSEA. J gave up 7 bases and V 6 bases, and 13 bases lay outside the gene matches. The CDR3 covers 15 residues.

This chain links TRBV20-1 with TRBJ1-5, with D tentatively TRBD1 (5 bases). The CDR3 is made up of 14 amino acids. Germline V gene sequence: CDR1 DFQATT, CDR2 SNEGSKA (reference sequence). Trimming shortened V by 7 bases and J by 0 bases, and 13 bases separated the two germline ends. Here the CDR3 DNA reads TGCAGTGTCCCGACAGCCCCTAGCAATCAGCCCCAGCATTTT. Amino acids: CSVPTAPSNQPQHF.

The genes are TRBV20-1 and TRBJ1-1, with no clear D. Per the germline V gene, CDR1 is DFQATT and CDR2 is SNEGSKA (reference sequence). V lost 6 bases and J 1 base, leaving 12 bases between the germline ends. The CDR3 covers 13 residues. For the CDR3, the DNA is TGCAGTGCCGCTCGGCGGGCGAACACTGAAGCTTTCTTT. Encoded protein: CSAARRANTEAFF.

This chain uses TRBV21-1 with TRBJ1-6; TRBD1 reflects the table's D call only, with no check against the DNA. TRBV21-1 is termed a pseudogene. There are 15 residues in the CDR3. The CDR3 nucleotides are TGTGCCAGCAGCAAAGAGAGCCAGGGGAGAAGGACCCTCCACTTT. It codes for CASSKESQGRRTLHF.

The chain carries TRBV10-3 and TRBJ1-1; maybe TRBD1 (5 bases). Germline V CDR1 and CDR2: ENHRY, SYGVKD. The CDR3 is 14 amino acids. The V end was cut by 2 bases, the J end by 0 bases, with 7 bases between. DNA of the CDR3: TGTGCCATCAGTGAGGCAGGGATGAACACTGAAGCTTTCTTT. This sequence encodes CAISEAGMNTEAFF.

V gene TRBV12-3 or TRBV12-4 combines with J gene TRBJ2-1; tentative D call: TRBD1 (6 bases). The CDR3 is 13 residues long. V lost 1 base and J 13 bases, leaving 14 bases between the germline ends. The CDR3 nucleotides are TGTGCCAGCAGTTTAGGGACAGCAGAGACCCAGTTCTTC. Translated: CASSLGTAETQFF.

Note on this clonotype: The junction differs from germline at one of its ends, possibly a read error. Here the CDR3 reads CASSQFPGRGEETQYF. The CDR3 region has the DNA TGTGCCAGCAGCCAATTCCCGGGACGGGGAGAAGAGACTCAGTACTTC. V usage is TRBV14 and J usage is TRBJ2-5; D could derive from TRBD1 or TRBD2 (5 bases each). The CDR3 spans 16 residues. The germline CDR1 and CDR2 sequences are SGHDN and FVKESK.